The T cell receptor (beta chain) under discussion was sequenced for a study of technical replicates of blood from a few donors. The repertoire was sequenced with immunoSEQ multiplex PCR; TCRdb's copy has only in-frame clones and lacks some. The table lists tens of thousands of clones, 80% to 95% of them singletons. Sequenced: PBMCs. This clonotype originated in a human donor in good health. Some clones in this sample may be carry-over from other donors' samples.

The DNA for the CDR3 is TGTGCCAGCAGACCGACAGGGGAAGGCGAGCAGTACTTC. Its translation: CASRPTGEGEQYF. J is TRBJ2-7 and V is TRBV2, with 8 bases matching TRBD1. Germline trimming cut 6 bases from V and 6 bases from J; bases unmatched to any gene: 7. Germline CDR1 and CDR2: SNHLY and FYNNEI. CDR3 length equals 13 residues. The whole variable domain, remainder taken from reference TRBV2 and TRBJ2-7, is EPEVTQTPSHQVTQMGQEVILRCVPISNHLYFYWYRQILGQKVEFLVSFYNNEISEKSEIFDDQFSVERPDGSNFTLKIRSTKLEDSAMYFCASRPTGEGEQYFGPGTRLTVT.